This TCR beta chain emerged from a study of blood T cell repertoires in COVID-19 (dated by TCRdb to the early 2020s). As for the study more broadly: Samples from collaborators originated in the United States, Italy and Spain and spanned both the acute and convalescent phases of COVID-19. The material from the prospective study consisted of cDNA or gDNA derived from T cells, B-cell-depleted T cells, or PBMCs. The dataset comprised deeply sampled blood TCRbeta repertoires from subjects exposed to, actively infected with, or recovered from COVID-19. The repertoires were made available in a free public database intended to serve as a resource for research on the immune response to SARS-CoV-2. Samples came from the ongoing ImmuneRACE study (first 160 participants) plus 1,254 subjects from 6 global collaborators. Nearly every sample came with metadata listing a de-identified subject ID, COVID-19 status, age in years and sex. Where HLA class I and class II types were available, the types were taken from metadata supplied by the sample provider, not from assay-based typing.

Whole blood was collected in K2EDTA tubes by collaborating institutions according to the institutions' own protocols. Collaborator samples were shipped for TCRbeta analysis as frozen whole blood, isolated PBMCs, or DNA extracted from either sample type. The study at large found these results: How much clinical and demographic metadata was included differed by source and by participant, and the metadata was provided uncurated.

TCRbeta CDR3 regions were amplified from genomic DNA by means of the immunoSEQ Assay, a bias-controlled multiplex PCR. Per the authors' processing: Nucleated cell counts per sample were estimated from amplification of reference gene primers within the assay. Sequence reads were collapsed and filtered to measure the absolute abundance of every unique TCRbeta CDR3 rearrangement. For each sample, productive Simpson clonality was calculated by taking the square root of Simpson's diversity index across productive rearrangements. Drawn from immuneACCESS, this table holds only the in-frame rearrangements with V and J called that TCRdb kept. Clones are partly lost; checked studies trace under half to an unresolved V gene and leave the rest unexplained. The D gene and trimming were derived from the DNA, and the V and J assignments and clone size from that table. For this sample the table gives approximately 110,000 clones, of which more than 75% were detected only once. Of the sample, approximately 8.1% falls within the top ten clones.

Details on this clone: Its cognate antigen has yet to be identified. No base quality values were provided; no much bigger clone lies one nucleotide off.

CDR1 and CDR2 were assigned from the germline V gene as MNHEY and SVGAGI. From cysteine to phenylalanine, the CDR3 is 16 amino acids long. Only the CDR3 portion is preserved as DNA: 48 bases, with reading frame beginning at the first base. A distance of 13 bases separates the germline ends of V and J, which lose 1 base and 1 base respectively. The chain links TRBV6-5 with TRBJ1-1; the D region possibly corresponds to TRBD1 (5 bases align). The sequenced material came from peripheral blood. This TCR came from a woman aged 40 to 50 with acute or convalescent COVID-19. The nucleotide sequence is given as TGTGCCAGCAGTTACTATGGTCAGGGTCGGAACACTGAAGCTTTCTTT. Its product reads: CASSYYGQGRNTEAFF.